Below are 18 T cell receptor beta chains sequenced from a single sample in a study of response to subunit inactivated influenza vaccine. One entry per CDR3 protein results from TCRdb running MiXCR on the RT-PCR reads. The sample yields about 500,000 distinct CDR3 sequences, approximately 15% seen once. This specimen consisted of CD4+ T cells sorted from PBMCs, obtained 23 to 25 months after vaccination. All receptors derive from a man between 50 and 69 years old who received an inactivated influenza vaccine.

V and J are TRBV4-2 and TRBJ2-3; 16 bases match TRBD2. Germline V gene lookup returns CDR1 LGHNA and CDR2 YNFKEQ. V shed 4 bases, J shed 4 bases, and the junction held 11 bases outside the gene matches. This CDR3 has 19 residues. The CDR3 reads CASSRGTSGRADIADTQYF. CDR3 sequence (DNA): TGTGCCAGCAGCCGCGGGACTAGCGGGAGGGCCGATATCGCAGATACGCAGTATTTT.

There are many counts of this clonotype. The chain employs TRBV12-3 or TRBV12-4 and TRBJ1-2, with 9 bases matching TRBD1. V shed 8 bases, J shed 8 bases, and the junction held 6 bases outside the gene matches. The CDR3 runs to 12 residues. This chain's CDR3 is CASATGQGGYTF. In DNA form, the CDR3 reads TGTGCCAGCGCTACCGGACAGGGGGGCTACACCTTC.

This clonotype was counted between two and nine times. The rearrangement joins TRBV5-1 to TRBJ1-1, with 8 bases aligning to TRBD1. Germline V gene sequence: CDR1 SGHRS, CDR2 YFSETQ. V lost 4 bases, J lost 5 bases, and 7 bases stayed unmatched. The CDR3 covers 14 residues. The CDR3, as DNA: TGCGCCAGCAGCCCACAGGGGGGGAGTACTGAAGCTTTCTTT. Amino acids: CASSPQGGSTEAFF.

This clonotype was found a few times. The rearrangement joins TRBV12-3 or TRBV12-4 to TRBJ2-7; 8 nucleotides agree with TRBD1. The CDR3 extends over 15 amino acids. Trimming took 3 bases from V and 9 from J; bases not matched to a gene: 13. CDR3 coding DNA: TGTGCCAGCAGTTTGAGAACGGGACAGGCCGTCTTGCAGTACTTC. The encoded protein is CASSLRTGQAVLQYF.

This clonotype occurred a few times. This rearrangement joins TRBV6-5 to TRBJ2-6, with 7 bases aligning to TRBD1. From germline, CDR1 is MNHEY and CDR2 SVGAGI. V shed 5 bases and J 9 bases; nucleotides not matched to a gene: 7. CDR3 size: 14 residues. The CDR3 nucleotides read TGTGCCAGCAGTCACACAGGGGTTTTCAACGTCCTGACTTTC. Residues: CASSHTGVFNVLTF.

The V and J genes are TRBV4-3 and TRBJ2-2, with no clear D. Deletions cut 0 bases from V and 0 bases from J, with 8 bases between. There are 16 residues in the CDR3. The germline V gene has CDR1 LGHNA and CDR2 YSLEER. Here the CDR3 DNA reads TGCGCCAGCAGCCAAGAATCACGGGCGAACACCGGGGAGCTGTTTTTT. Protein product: CASSQESRANTGELFF.

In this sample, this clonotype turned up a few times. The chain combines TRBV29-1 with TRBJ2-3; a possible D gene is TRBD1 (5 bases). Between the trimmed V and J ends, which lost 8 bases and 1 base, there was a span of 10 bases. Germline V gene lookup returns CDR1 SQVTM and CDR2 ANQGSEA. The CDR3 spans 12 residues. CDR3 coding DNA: TGCAGCTCAGGGCCGCGCACAGATACGCAGTATTTT. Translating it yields CSSGPRTDTQYF.

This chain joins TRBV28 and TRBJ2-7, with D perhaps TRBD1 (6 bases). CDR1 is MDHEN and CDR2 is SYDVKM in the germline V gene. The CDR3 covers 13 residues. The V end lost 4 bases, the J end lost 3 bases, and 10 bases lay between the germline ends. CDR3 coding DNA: TGTGCCAGCAGTTCCCGACAGGTCTACGAGCAGTACTTC. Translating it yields CASSSRQVYEQYF. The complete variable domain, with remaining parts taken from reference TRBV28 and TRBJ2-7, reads DVKVTQSSRYLVKRTGEKVFLECVQDMDHENMFWYRQDPGLGLRLIYFSYDVKMKEKGDIPEGYSVSREKKERFSLILESASTNQTSMYLCASSSRQVYEQYFGPGTRLTVT.

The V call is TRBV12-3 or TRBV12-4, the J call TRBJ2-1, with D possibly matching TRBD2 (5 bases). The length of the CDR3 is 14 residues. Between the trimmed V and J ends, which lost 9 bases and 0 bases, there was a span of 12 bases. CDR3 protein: CASERDSSYNEQFF. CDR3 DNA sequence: TGTGCCAGTGAGAGGGATAGCTCCTACAATGAGCAGTTCTTC.

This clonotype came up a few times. The CDR3 is CASSFSYGIDYGYTF. The CDR3 DNA reads as TGTGCCAGCAGCTTTTCCTATGGGATAGACTATGGCTACACCTTC. The genes are TRBV7-9 and TRBJ1-2, with D unresolved. This CDR3 is built from 15 residues. V gave up 3 bases and J gave up 3 bases, with 14 bases separating them. Germline-derived CDR1 and CDR2 are SEHNR and FQNEAQ (reference sequence).

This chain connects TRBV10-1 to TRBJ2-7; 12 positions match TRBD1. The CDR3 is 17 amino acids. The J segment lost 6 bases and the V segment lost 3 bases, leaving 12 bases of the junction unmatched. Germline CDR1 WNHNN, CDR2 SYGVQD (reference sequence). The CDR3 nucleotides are TGCGCCAGCAGTGACCCGGGACAGGGGGCCGCAGGGTGCGAGCAGTACTTC. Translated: CASSDPGQGAAGCEQYF.

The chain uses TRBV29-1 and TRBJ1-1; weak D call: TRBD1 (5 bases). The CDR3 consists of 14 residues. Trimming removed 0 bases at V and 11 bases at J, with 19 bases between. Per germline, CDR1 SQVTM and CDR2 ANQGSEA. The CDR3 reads CSVEDPGRSVIAFF. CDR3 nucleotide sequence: TGCAGCGTTGAAGATCCGGGGCGATCCGTGATTGCTTTCTTT.

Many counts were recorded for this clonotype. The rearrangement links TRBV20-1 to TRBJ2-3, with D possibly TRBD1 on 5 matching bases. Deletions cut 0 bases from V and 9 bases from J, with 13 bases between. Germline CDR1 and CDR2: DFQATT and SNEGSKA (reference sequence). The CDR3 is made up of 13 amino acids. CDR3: CSARDVLQGTQYF. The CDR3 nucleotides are TGCAGTGCTAGAGATGTTCTTCAGGGCACGCAGTATTTT.

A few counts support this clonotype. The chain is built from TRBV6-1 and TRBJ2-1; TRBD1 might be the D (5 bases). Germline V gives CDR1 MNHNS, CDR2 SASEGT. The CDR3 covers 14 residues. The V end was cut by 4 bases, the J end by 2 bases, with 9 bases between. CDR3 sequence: CASSAPGTYNEQFF. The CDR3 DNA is TGTGCCAGCAGTGCCCCAGGGACCTACAATGAGCAGTTCTTC.

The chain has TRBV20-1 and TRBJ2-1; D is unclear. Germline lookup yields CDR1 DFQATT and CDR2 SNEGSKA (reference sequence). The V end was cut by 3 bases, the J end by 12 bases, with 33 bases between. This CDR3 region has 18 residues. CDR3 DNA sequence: TGCAGTGCTAGGTTACTACCTCCGAGTAGAGTTCGGACGCCGCGGCAGTTCTTC. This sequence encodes CSARLLPPSRVRTPRQFF.

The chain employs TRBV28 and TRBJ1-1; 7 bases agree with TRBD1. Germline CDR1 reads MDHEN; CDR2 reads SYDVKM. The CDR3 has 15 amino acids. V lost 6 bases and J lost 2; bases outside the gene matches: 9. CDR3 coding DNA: TGTGCCAGCAGCCTTCGACAGGGCCAAAACACTGAAGCTTTCTTT. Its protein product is CASSLRQGQNTEAFF.

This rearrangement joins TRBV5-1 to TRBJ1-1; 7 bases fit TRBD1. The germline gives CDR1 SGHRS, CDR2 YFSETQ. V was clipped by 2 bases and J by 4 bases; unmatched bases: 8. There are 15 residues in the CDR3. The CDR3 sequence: CASSLTRGVGTEAFF. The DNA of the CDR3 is TGCGCCAGCAGCTTAACCAGGGGGGTAGGCACTGAAGCTTTCTTT.

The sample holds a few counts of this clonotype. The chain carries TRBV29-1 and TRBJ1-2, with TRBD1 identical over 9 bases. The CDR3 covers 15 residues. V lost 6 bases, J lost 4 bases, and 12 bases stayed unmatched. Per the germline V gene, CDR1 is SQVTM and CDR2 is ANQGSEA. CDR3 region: CSVRPGQGTGYGYTF. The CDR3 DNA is TGCAGCGTGAGACCGGGACAGGGTACGGGCTATGGCTACACCTTC.